Listed below are T cell receptor beta chains from one sample, sequenced in a study of CD8 T cells in ankylosing spondylitis. TCRdb passed the 5' RACE reads through MiXCR, listing each CDR3 protein once. The data contain some 240,000 distinct CDR3 sequences, more than 20% of them singletons. The sample consisted of blood, either unsorted or a sorted T cell fraction (not recorded which). These receptors were taken from a male donor with ankylosing spondylitis or in good health (not recorded which). Each CDR3 is given with its conserved first and last residue. The order of the fields is clone size, J gene, V gene, D gene, CDR3 length, CDR3 DNA, CDR3 protein. The D gene is left open where the match is weak. Clone size is shown for a subset of rows, as once, few, many or a class of expanded clone.

>many|TRBJ1-1|TRBV10-3|NA|16
TGTGCCATCAGTGGCCCCGGGGTCGAGGGAAATACTGAAGCTTTCTTT
CAISGPGVEGNTEAFF
>NA|TRBJ1-1|TRBV27|TRBD1|14
TGTGCCAGCAGTTTGGGTCCGGGACAGGGTGAAGCTTTCTTT
CASSLGPGQGEAFF
>many|TRBJ2-3|TRBV24-1|TRBD2|16
TGTGCCACCAGTGATTTCGGAGCAGCGGGGGGTTATACGCAGTATTTT
CATSDFGAAGGYTQYF
>NA|TRBJ2-3|TRBV6-1|NA|15
TGTGCCAGCAGCCCAAGGGGACCAGCCCCAGATACGCAGTATTTT
CASSPRGPAPDTQYF
>many|TRBJ2-1|TRBV12-3/TRBV12-4|NA|16
TGTGCCAGCAGTTTCAGGCTGTACAGCCGCTTCCATGAGCAGTTCTTC
CASSFRLYSRFHEQFF
>many|TRBJ2-7|TRBV20-1|TRBD1|14
TGCAGTGCTAGAGACGGACAGGGGACCCACGAGCAGTACTTC
CSARDGQGTHEQYF
>many|TRBJ2-3|TRBV20-1|TRBD2|15
TGCAGTGCTAGCGGGGGGGCGGATAGCACAGATACGCAGTATTTT
CSASGGADSTDTQYF
>NA|TRBJ2-5|TRBV20-1|TRBD1|15
TGCAGTGCTAGAGATGTGCGACAGGGGCCCGGGACCCAGTACTTC
CSARDVRQGPGTQYF
>few|TRBJ2-1|TRBV12-3/TRBV12-4|NA|13
TGTGCCACCTCCCAAAGGGCCTACAATGAGCAGTTCTTC
CATSQRAYNEQFF
>many|TRBJ2-7|TRBV14|NA|14
TGTGCCAGCAGCACAGGACAGCAATCCTACGAGCAGTACTTC
CASSTGQQSYEQYF
>NA|TRBJ1-2|TRBV12-3/TRBV12-4|NA|14
TGTGCCAGCAGGTACATAGCGGCTAACTATGGCTACACCTTC
CASRYIAANYGYTF
>many|TRBJ2-3|TRBV20-1|TRBD1|13
TGCAGTGCTAGGAACCCCAGGGGGAATACGCAGTATTTT
CSARNPRGNTQYF
>NA|TRBJ2-2|TRBV12-3/TRBV12-4|TRBD1|17
TGTGCCAGCAGTTTAGGTCCCACAGGGGAGAACACCGGGGAGCTGTTTTTT
CASSLGPTGENTGELFF
>NA|TRBJ1-2|TRBV20-1|NA|16
TGCAGTGCAACCACGCGGGCCGGGGGCGACAACTATGGCTACACCTTC
CSATTRAGGDNYGYTF
>NA|TRBJ2-7|TRBV5-4|TRBD2|15
TGTGCCAGCAGCTGGGGGGGTACGAGCTCCTACGAGCAGTACTTC
CASSWGGTSSYEQYF
>many|TRBJ1-1|TRBV29-1|NA|15
TGCAGCGTTGAAGGAGGGGTCCCTCGGGACACTGAAGCTTTCTTT
CSVEGGVPRDTEAFF
>NA|TRBJ2-3|TRBV7-2|NA|15
TGTGCCAGCAGCTTAGCAGGGCCAGAGACAGATACGCAGTATTTT
CASSLAGPETDTQYF
>many|TRBJ2-7|TRBV20-1|TRBD1|14
TGCAGTGCTGGGGGGGGGACAGGGATAAACGAGCAGTACTTC
CSAGGGTGINEQYF
>many|TRBJ1-5|TRBV7-8|NA|17
TGTGCCAGCAGCTTATCCTTCCAGCCGACGGGAAATCAGCCCCAGCATTTT
CASSLSFQPTGNQPQHF
>many|TRBJ2-1|TRBV4-2|NA|13
TGTGCCAGCAGCCAAGAGGTGAACAATGAGCAGTTCTTC
CASSQEVNNEQFF
>NA|TRBJ2-1|TRBV2|NA|12
TGTGCCAGCAGTGAAAGCCGGGGAGGACAATTCTTC
CASSESRGGQFF
>few|TRBJ2-1|TRBV12-3/TRBV12-4|TRBD2|14
TGTGCCAGCAACCCTAGCGGGGGGGCGGGAGAGCAGTTCTTC
CASNPSGGAGEQFF
>NA|TRBJ1-2|TRBV12-3/TRBV12-4|NA|13
TGTGCCAGCAGACCAACGGCTGCCTATGGCTACACCTTC
CASRPTAAYGYTF
>NA|TRBJ2-3|TRBV6-5|TRBD2|18
TGTGCCAGCAGCTTACTAGCGGGGGGCCCACCGGGCACAGATACGCAGTATTTT
CASSLLAGGPPGTDTQYF
>NA|TRBJ1-2|TRBV7-9|NA|12
TGTGCCAGCAGCTTAATGGACTATGGCTACACCTTC
CASSLMDYGYTF
>NA|TRBJ2-5|TRBV20-1|TRBD2|18
TGCAGTGCTCTCGCGTGGACTAGCGGAAACTCTTACCAAGAGACCCAGTACTTC
CSALAWTSGNSYQETQYF
>few|TRBJ2-7|TRBV29-1|TRBD1|13
TGCAGCGCCATCACAGGGGCGTCCTACGAGCAGTACTTC
CSAITGASYEQYF
>NA|TRBJ2-2|TRBV11-2|NA|14
TGTGCCAGCAGCCATCCTTTGGGGCCCGGGGAGCTGTTTTTT
CASSHPLGPGELFF
>few|TRBJ2-7|TRBV4-2|NA|16
TGTGCCAGCAGCCAGCTCGCCACCCAGTACGGCTACGAGCAGTACTTC
CASSQLATQYGYEQYF
>few|TRBJ2-3|TRBV10-3|NA|14
TGTGCCATCAGTGAAGACAGGTCCACAGATACGCAGTATTTT
CAISEDRSTDTQYF
>many|TRBJ2-4|TRBV20-1|NA|13
TGCAGTGCTAGATATGGCCCCGCGAACATTCAGTACTTC
CSARYGPANIQYF
>many|TRBJ1-2|TRBV20-1|NA|13
TGCAGTGCTGCCCAGGGGCCTAACTATGGCTACACCTTC
CSAAQGPNYGYTF
>many|TRBJ1-6|TRBV5-1|TRBD1|14
TGCGCCAGCAGCGAACAGGGGGCTAATTCACCCCTCCACTTT
CASSEQGANSPLHF
>many|TRBJ2-7|TRBV20-1|NA|13
TGCAGTGCTAGAGGCAGAGGAGTTGGCGAGCAGTACTTC
CSARGRGVGEQYF
>NA|TRBJ2-1|TRBV9|NA|13
TGTGCCAGCAACGCGGAGCTTTACAATGAGCAGTTCTTC
CASNAELYNEQFF
>NA|TRBJ2-5|TRBV7-2|NA|15
TGTGCCAGCAGCTTATCCTCAGGTTCCCAAGAGACCCAGTACTTC
CASSLSSGSQETQYF
>NA|TRBJ1-6|TRBV19|NA|16
TGTGCCAGTAGTCCAAGGGAGTATGCCTATAATTCACCCCTCCACTTT
CASSPREYAYNSPLHF
>NA|TRBJ1-5|TRBV20-1|NA|14
TGCAGTGCTGACCCCGGGACTACAAATCAGCCCCAGCATTTT
CSADPGTTNQPQHF
>few|TRBJ1-4|TRBV7-6|NA|12
TGTGCCAGCAGCTTAGGTTCTGAAAAACTGTTTTTT
CASSLGSEKLFF
>NA|TRBJ2-5|TRBV21-1|NA|16
TGTGCCAGCAGCAACCGGACTAGCGGAAGCCAAGAGACCCAGTACTTC
CASSNRTSGSQETQYF